The 8 T cell receptor beta chains below all came from one sample that was sequenced in a study of CD4 T cells in relation to SARS-CoV-2 and coronaviruses. Profiled with immunoSEQ multiplex PCR; TCRdb holds only in-frame clones, not every one. The sample records 21,000 or so clones, approximately 82% being singletons. The antigens of these receptors remain unknown. Unexposed donor CD4+ T cells date from about 2011-2018, before the COVID-19 pandemic. Isolation of CD4+ T cells took place after approximately eleven days in culture. The sequencing sample was made of CD4+ T cells from PBMCs, cultured in vitro. The source is a human donor in good health.

The chain carries TRBV7-2 and TRBJ1-1, with a possible D match to TRBD1 (5 bases). V gave up 3 bases and J gave up 1 base, with 12 bases separating them. Per germline, CDR1 SGHTA and CDR2 FQGNSA. CDR3 length: 15 amino acids. The CDR3 here is CASSLAGPPNTEAFF. Written as DNA, the CDR3 is TGTGCCAGCAGCTTGGCGGGACCCCCGAACACTGAAGCTTTCTTT.

The chain has TRBV11-3 and TRBJ2-2, with D possibly TRBD1 on 5 matching bases. The germline V gene has CDR1 SGHNT and CDR2 YENEEA. V dropped 2 bases and J dropped 5 bases, with 12 bases sitting between them. The CDR3 loop spans 15 amino acids. CDR3 DNA: TGTGCCAGCAGCTTACAGGGTCGGAGAACCGGGGAGCTGTTTTTT. It yields the protein CASSLQGRRTGELFF.

The chain recombines TRBV4-2 with TRBJ2-3; D unresolved. The CDR3 spans 13 residues. V shed 5 bases and J shed 5 bases, with 11 bases lying between them. Germline V lookup: CDR1 LGHNA, CDR2 YNFKEQ. CDR3 protein: CASSAILKDTQYF. CDR3 coding DNA: TGTGCCAGCAGCGCCATTTTAAAAGATACGCAGTATTTT.

The V call is TRBV6-5, the J call TRBJ2-1; 8 nucleotides align to TRBD2. Germline V gene sequence: CDR1 MNHEY, CDR2 SVGAGI. There are 16 residues in the CDR3. Trimming cost V 4 bases and J 5 bases; bases outside gene matches: 10. The CDR3 region is CASSSTPGLANNEQFF. In DNA, the CDR3 is TGTGCCAGCAGTTCCACCCCCGGACTAGCAAACAATGAGCAGTTCTTC.

Concerning this clone itself: Its ends do not fully match the called genes, so a read error is possible. The rearrangement uses TRBV30 and TRBJ1-2; TRBD1 matches at 10 bases. The CDR3 runs to 13 residues. The germline V gene has CDR1 GTSNPN and CDR2 SVGIG (reference sequence). This CDR3 is CAWSVRLGDRGSF. The CDR3 nucleotides are TGTGCCTGGAGTGTACGGCTGGGGGACAGGGGATCCTTC.

CDR3 residues: CASTPDRGPQPQHF. The CDR3 DNA reads TGTGCCAGCACCCCAGACAGGGGGCCTCAGCCCCAGCATTTT. The J gene is TRBJ1-5, the V gene TRBV2, with TRBD1 matching over 10 bases. Germline lookup yields CDR1 SNHLY and CDR2 FYNNEI. Trimming cost V 7 bases and J 6 bases; bases outside gene matches: 6. This CDR3 has 14 amino acids.

In this sample, this clone turned up a few times. J is TRBJ1-6 and V is TRBV2; no clear D gene. Deletions cut 8 bases from V and 3 bases from J, with 14 bases between. Germline CDR1 is SNHLY and CDR2 is FYNNEI. The length of the CDR3 is 15 residues. The CDR3 coding sequence is TGTGCCAGCTCGACGGAGGACGTCTATAATTCACCCCTCCACTTT. Its translation: CASSTEDVYNSPLHF.

This rearrangement joins TRBV29-1 to TRBJ2-1, with D unclear. Trimming cost V 6 bases and J 0 bases, with 9 bases left between them. The CDR3 is made up of 13 amino acids. From germline, CDR1 is SQVTM and CDR2 ANQGSEA. This chain's CDR3 is CSVGLSSYNEQFF. The CDR3, as DNA: TGCAGCGTAGGCCTGAGCTCCTACAATGAGCAGTTCTTC.